The 16 T cell receptor beta chains below all came from one sample that was sequenced in a study of T cell clonality in common variable immunodeficiency. The protocol was immunoSEQ multiplex PCR, while the TCRdb copy is restricted to in-frame clones and leaves out a portion. This sample has some 53,000 clones, each found more than once. Material for sequencing was peripheral blood mononuclear cells. The receptors were gathered from a person between 18 and 70 years old in good health.

This clone showed up many times. From the germline J gene comes the end of the CDR3, since the read stops 3 residues before it. This chain uses TRBV30 with TRBJ2-1, with 8 bases that match TRBD2. The CDR3 is 14 residues long. Germline CDR1 and CDR2: GTSNPN and SVGIG (reference sequence). V gave up 1 base and J gave up 7 bases; unmatched junction bases: 6. This CDR3 is CAWSGTGGVNEQFF. CDR3 DNA, as far as it was read: TGTGCCTGGAGTGGGACGGGAGGGGTAAATGAG.

This clone turned up a few times. The read falls 3 residues short of the CDR3 end, and the missing part is taken from the germline J gene. V and J are TRBV30 and TRBJ1-1, with D maybe TRBD1 (6 bases). The germline gives CDR1 GTSNPN, CDR2 SVGIG (reference sequence). V was shortened by 1 base and J by 3 bases, with 9 bases between the two germline ends. This CDR3 spans 13 amino acids. Incomplete CDR3 DNA: TGTGCCTGGAGTGGGGGGCTGCACACTGAA. It encodes CAWSGGLHTE. The CDR3, in full, reads CAWSGGLHTEAFF.

At least ten counts were recorded for this clone. CDR3 bases read: TGTGCCAGCAGCTTAGTTAGGGGCGTGGTGTTATACAATGAG. Translated: CASSLVRGVVLYNE. The CDR3 as a whole reads CASSLVRGVVLYNEQFF. The V gene is TRBV7-8, the J gene TRBJ2-1; D is possibly TRBD1 (5 bases). From the germline J gene comes the end of the CDR3, since the read stops 3 residues before it. Trimming removed 1 base at V and 4 bases at J, with 17 bases between. Germline CDR1 SGHVS, CDR2 FQNEAQ. This CDR3 has 17 residues.

This clone was counted many times. The missing CDR3 end, 3 residues past where the read stops, is filled in from the germline J gene. The J gene is TRBJ1-6, the V gene TRBV30; TRBD1 might be the D (5 bases). Deletions cut 0 bases from V and 9 bases from J, with 9 bases between. The CDR3 loop spans 13 amino acids. Germline lookup yields CDR1 GTSNPN and CDR2 SVGIG (reference sequence). This CDR3 is CAWSVEGRSPLHF. Partial CDR3 DNA: TGTGCCTGGAGTGTAGAGGGGCGTTCACCC.

This clone was detected many times. The DNA read from the CDR3 is TGTGCCAGCAGTGAAGAGGACAGGGTGGCCGAG. It codes for CASSEEDRVAE. The full CDR3 is CASSEEDRVAEQYF. The V and J genes are TRBV2 and TRBJ2-7, with 8 positions matching TRBD1. Read coverage stops 3 residues before the CDR3 terminus; the germline J gene supplies the remainder. The CDR3 consists of 14 residues. Germline CDR1 SNHLY, CDR2 FYNNEI. V lost 1 base to trimming and J lost 6 bases; unmatched junction nucleotides: 5. The whole variable domain, filled in from reference TRBV2 and TRBJ2-7, reads EPEVTQTPSHQVTQMGQEVILRCVPISNHLYFYWYRQILGQKVEFLVSFYNNEISEKSEIFDDQFSVERPDGSNFTLKIRSTKLEDSAMYFCASSEEDRVAEQYFGPGTRLTVT.

This clone was observed many times. The read gets to within 3 residues of the CDR3 end, and the germline J gene fills in the rest. V and J are TRBV19 and TRBJ2-7, with 8 bases lining up with TRBD1. The CDR3 is 15 amino acids. CDR1 is LNHDA, CDR2 SQIVND, per germline (reference sequence). Trimming removed 4 bases from V and 0 bases from J; junction bases left unmatched: 5. CDR3 DNA (partial): TGTGCCAGTAGTACCTCGGGACAGGTCTCCTACGAG. This gives the protein CASSTSGQVSYE. From start to end, the CDR3 is CASSTSGQVSYEQYF.

There are many counts of this clone. Sequencing ends 3 residues short of the CDR3 end; the germline J gene provides the rest. The gene calls are TRBV20-1 and TRBJ2-3; 8 nucleotides line up with TRBD2. The CDR3 is made up of 12 amino acids. V gave up 7 bases and J gave up 6 bases; unmatched junction bases: 6. Germline CDR1 DFQATT, CDR2 SNEGSKA (reference sequence). This CDR3 reads CSVKTSEDTQYF. CDR3 DNA (partial): TGCAGTGTCAAGACTAGCGAGGATACG.

This clone was detected ten times or more. The CDR3 end is not reached by the read, which stops 3 residues before it; the germline J gene fills it in. The V gene is TRBV4-2, the J gene TRBJ2-1; TRBD1 matches 7 bases. CDR3 length equals 13 residues. The V gene's germline CDR1 is LGHNA and CDR2 YNFKEQ. Trimming at V came to 0 bases and at J to 9 bases, leaving 2 bases not matched to a gene. Partial CDR3 DNA: TGTGCCAGCAGCCAAGACAGGGGGTCTGAG. Its protein product is CASSQDRGSE. The entire CDR3 protein is CASSQDRGSEQFF.

This clone was observed at least ten times. The CDR3 end is not reached by the read, which stops 3 residues before it; the germline J gene fills it in. The chain joins TRBV30 to TRBJ2-3; a possible D gene is TRBD1 (5 bases). The CDR3 length is 12 residues. The germline CDR1 and CDR2 sequences are GTSNPN and SVGIG (reference sequence). Between the trimmed V and J ends, which lost 4 bases and 4 bases, there was a span of 9 bases. The CDR3 loop reads CAWNQGADTQYF. The DNA read from the CDR3 is TGTGCCTGGAATCAAGGGGCAGATACG.

This clone was found many times. The observed sequence ends 3 residues before the CDR3 terminus, with the missing tail filled in from the germline J gene. The V and J genes are TRBV30 and TRBJ2-1; TRBD2 agrees at 11 bases. Losses at the gene ends were 2 bases for V and 0 bases for J; bases not matched to a gene: 6. The germline CDR1 and CDR2 sequences are GTSNPN and SVGIG (reference sequence). The CDR3 consists of 17 residues. CDR3 residues: CAWSFTSGRISYNEQFF. The sequenced CDR3 bases are TGTGCCTGGAGTTTCACTAGCGGGAGAATCTCCTACAATGAG.

This clone was counted many times. The missing CDR3 end, 3 residues past where the read stops, is filled in from the germline J gene. V and J are TRBV29-1 and TRBJ2-1, with D possibly TRBD2 on 6 matching bases. CDR1 SQVTM and CDR2 ANQGSEA come from the germline V gene. Trimming left V 0 bases short and J 3 bases short, with 12 bases between. The CDR3 covers 15 residues. Partial CDR3 DNA: TGCAGCGTTGAAGATGGGGCGGACTACTACAATGAG. Encoded protein: CSVEDGADYYNE. The full CDR3 reads CSVEDGADYYNEQFF.

In its sample, this clone was seen many times. The read gets to within 3 residues of the CDR3 end, and the germline J gene fills in the rest. This chain links TRBV6-2 or TRBV6-3 with TRBJ1-2; TRBD1 might be the D (5 bases). Looked up from germline, CDR1 is MNHEY and CDR2 is SVGEGT. The CDR3 runs to 14 residues. CDR3 in amino acids: CAIAGGTSADDYTF. CDR3 bases read: TGTGCCATCGCAGGAGGGACTAGTGCCGATGAC.

This clone showed up just a few times. The observed sequence ends 3 residues before the CDR3 terminus, with the missing tail filled in from the germline J gene. The genes are TRBV30 and TRBJ2-7; 13 positions agree with TRBD2. V gave up 7 bases and J gave up 4 bases; unmatched junction bases: 10. Germline lookup yields CDR1 GTSNPN and CDR2 SVGIG (reference sequence). The CDR3 extends over 15 amino acids. CDR3: CASLTSGRPKYEQYF. The DNA read from the CDR3 is TGTGCCTCTTTGACTAGCGGGAGGCCCAAGTACGAG.

The sample holds many counts of this clone. The read ends 3 residues shy of where the CDR3 ends; the end is completed using the germline J gene. The chain links TRBV20-1 to TRBJ2-2; D gene unclear. CDR3 size: 15 residues. The germline V gene has CDR1 DFQATT and CDR2 SNEGSKA (reference sequence). The V end was cut by 7 bases, the J end by 1 base, with 16 bases between. The DNA read from the CDR3 is TGCAGTGGCCTAGATACCGGGTTGAACACCGGGGAG. This codes for CSGLDTGLNTGE. The entire CDR3 protein is CSGLDTGLNTGELFF.

Note on this clone: This may come from a read error, since a much larger clone is one base off. Read sequence stops 3 residues before the CDR3 end, and the germline J gene provides the missing end. The V call is TRBV19, the J call TRBJ1-4, with 7 positions matching TRBD1. The germline gives CDR1 LNHDA, CDR2 SQIVND (reference sequence). There are 16 residues in the CDR3. The covered CDR3 bases are TGTGCCAGTACCCCGGGACAGTTCTCTGGGGCCAACGTA. This gives the protein CASTPGQFSGANV. The entire CDR3 protein is CASTPGQFSGANVLFF. Full variable domain (remainder filled in from reference TRBV19 and TRBJ1-4): DGGITQSPKYLFRKEGQNVTLSCEQNLNHDAMYWYRQDPGQGLRLIYYSQIVNDFQKGDIAEGYSVSREKKESFPLTVTSAQKNPTAFYLCASTPGQFSGANVLFFGSGTQLSVL.

For this clone: The read finishes 3 residues shy of the CDR3 end, and the germline J gene is used to complete it. The chain joins TRBV5-1 to TRBJ2-5; D call uncertain. CDR3 size: 14 residues. Germline CDR1 is SGHRS and CDR2 is YFSETQ. Deletions cut 0 bases from V and 1 base from J, with 7 bases between. The CDR3 protein is CASSLVYSQETQYF. The CDR3 DNA, read in part, is TGCGCCAGCAGCTTGGTGTACAGCCAAGAGACC.